One sample yielded the 10 T cell receptor beta chains listed below, sequenced in a study of shared clonotypes between healthy human individuals. CD45RO negativity and positive selection for CCR7 defined naive CD8 cells, a population that excluded terminally differentiated effector memory CD45RA+ cells. Clones were read by immunoSEQ multiplex PCR, and TCRdb kept only the in-frame ones, dropping some. Altogether hundreds of thousands of clones are present, 90% to 95% being singletons, with the ten largest covering under 30%. The sample consisted of naive CD8+ T cells sorted from blood. The receptor source for this set is a man aged 30 to 45 in good health.

This clone was observed a few times. The V call is TRBV10-3, the J call TRBJ2-3; no firm D call. This CDR3 is built from 15 residues. CDR1 ENHRY and CDR2 SYGVKD come from the germline V gene. V was shortened by 0 bases and J by 2 bases, with 9 bases between the two germline ends. This chain's CDR3 is CAISESPGVTDTQYF. For the CDR3, the DNA is TGTGCCATCAGTGAGTCGCCAGGCGTCACAGATACGCAGTATTTT.

The chain combines TRBV12-2 with TRBJ1-5. TRBV12-2 is an annotated pseudogene. The CDR3 length is 13 residues. CDR3 residues: CASRLEKNQPQHF. The CDR3 DNA reads as TGTGCAAGTCGCTTAGAGAAGAATCAGCCCCAGCATTTT.

V is TRBV6-5 and J is TRBJ2-2, with 7 bases fitting TRBD2. The length of the CDR3 is 15 residues. Germline V gene data show CDR1 as MNHEY and CDR2 as SVGAGI. After removal of 3 bases from V and 6 bases from J, the junction contained 7 bases not matched to a gene. The CDR3, as DNA: TGTGCCAGCAGTTATTCCACTAGCGCCCCCGGGGAGCTGTTTTTT. This gives the protein CASSYSTSAPGELFF.

This clone was picked up one time. V usage is TRBV18 and J usage is TRBJ2-4; D unresolved. Germline V lookup: CDR1 KGHSH, CDR2 LQKENI. Trimming pared 0 bases from V and 0 bases from J, leaving 12 bases between. The CDR3 is 17 amino acids. The CDR3 sequence: CASSPPSSSLAKNIQYF. In nucleotides, the CDR3 is TGTGCCAGCTCACCACCTTCGAGCAGCCTAGCCAAAAACATTCAGTACTTC.

The V and J genes are TRBV4-3 and TRBJ2-7; a weak D match, TRBD1 (6 bases). The germline gives CDR1 LGHNA, CDR2 YSLEER. V shed 8 bases and J shed 3 bases, with 20 bases lying between them. The length of the CDR3 is 15 residues. The CDR3 nucleotides read TGCGCCAGCCGGAACCGGGACAACGCGCTCTACGAGCAGTACTTC. Translated: CASRNRDNALYEQYF.

This sequence joins TRBV10-2 and TRBJ2-5, with D perhaps TRBD1 (5 bases). The CDR3 is made up of 16 amino acids. Germline CDR1 is WSHSY and CDR2 is SAAADI. With 4 bases removed from V and 4 bases from J, the gap between germline ends came to 19 bases. CDR3 coding DNA: TGCGCCAGCAGTGCCCCGGACATCCGACTTCTAGAGACCCAGTACTTC. Translated, it gives CASSAPDIRLLETQYF.

The rearrangement links TRBV5-5 to TRBJ1-2, with D hard to call. Trimming left V 0 bases short and J 6 bases short, with 15 bases between. The CDR3 runs to 15 residues. Germline CDR1 is SGHKS and CDR2 is YYEKEE (reference sequence). Written as DNA, the CDR3 is TGTGCCAGCAGCTTGGTCTGGGTCGATACCCATGGCTACACCTTC. It yields the protein CASSLVWVDTHGYTF.

The V call is TRBV7-9, the J call TRBJ2-1, with D hard to call. CDR3 size: 14 residues. V lost 7 bases, J lost 1 base, and 11 bases lay in between. Germline V gene lookup returns CDR1 SEHNR and CDR2 FQNEAQ (reference sequence). CDR3 sequence (DNA): TGTGCCAGCATGGGAAAGATGTCCTACAATGAGCAGTTCTTC. Its protein product is CASMGKMSYNEQFF.

This chain joins TRBV10-3 and TRBJ2-1; D is possibly TRBD2 (5 bases). Germline V lookup: CDR1 ENHRY, CDR2 SYGVKD. V was trimmed by 3 bases and J by 9 bases, leaving 18 bases between them. The CDR3 is made up of 15 amino acids. The CDR3 sequence: CAISDVVGEPGEQFF. Here the CDR3 DNA reads TGTGCCATCAGTGACGTTGTTGGGGAGCCGGGTGAGCAGTTCTTC.

This chain uses TRBV6-1 with TRBJ2-7; 11 nucleotides line up with TRBD2. The CDR3 is made up of 16 amino acids. CDR1 is MNHNS and CDR2 is SASEGT in the germline V gene. V was pared by 3 bases and J by 4 bases, with 8 bases of the junction left unmatched. DNA of the CDR3: TGTGCCAGCAGTGACTACGGACTAGCGGGTACTTACGAGCAGTACTTC. Protein: CASSDYGLAGTYEQYF.